One sample yielded the 21 T cell receptor beta chains listed below, sequenced in a study of T cell responses to AZD1222 COVID-19 vaccine. The protocol was immunoSEQ multiplex PCR, while the TCRdb copy is restricted to in-frame clones and leaves out a portion. This table has about 120,000 clones, around 90% appearing once. Sample: peripheral blood, taken on day 0 of AZD1222 vaccination. Every receptor here comes from an adult in good health.

The chain joins TRBV29-1 to TRBJ1-6; TRBD1 aligns across 8 bases. V trimming: 7 bases; J trimming: 5 bases; junction bases outside the gene matches: 4. The CDR3 consists of 13 residues. Germline loops: CDR1 SQVTM, CDR2 ANQGSEA. The CDR3 loop reads CSAKTGDNSPLHF. The CDR3 region has the DNA TGCAGCGCAAAGACAGGGGATAATTCACCCCTCCACTTT.

The chain joins TRBV2 to TRBJ2-3; D is possibly TRBD1 (6 bases). V lost 2 bases, J lost 3 bases, and 12 bases lay in between. In germline, CDR1 is SNHLY, CDR2 FYNNEI. This CDR3 is built from 15 residues. The CDR3 sequence: CASSERTVLTDTQYF. The CDR3 DNA is TGTGCCAGCAGTGAAAGGACAGTTTTAACAGATACGCAGTATTTT.

The CDR3 protein is CASRTAQHQPQHF. The CDR3 DNA is TGTGCCAGCCGGACAGCTCAACATCAGCCCCAGCATTTT. The V and J genes are TRBV2 and TRBJ1-5; a possible D gene is TRBD1 (6 bases). Germline V lookup: CDR1 SNHLY, CDR2 FYNNEI. The CDR3 length is 13 residues. The ends were cut back, 8 bases at V and 5 bases at J, with 13 bases in the middle.

The chain joins TRBV7-9 to TRBJ1-2, with a possible D match to TRBD1 (6 bases). V shed 5 bases and J shed 2 bases, with 12 bases lying between them. Per germline, CDR1 SEHNR and CDR2 FQNEAQ (reference sequence). This CDR3 spans 14 amino acids. The chain's CDR3 is CASSPVGGNYGYTF. The CDR3 DNA sequence: TGTGCCAGCAGCCCCGTCGGGGGCAACTATGGCTACACCTTC.

This chain links TRBV3-1 (or the pseudogene TRBV3-2) with TRBJ2-1; D is undetermined. V was cut by 6 bases and J by 3 bases, with 12 bases left in between. This CDR3 comprises 14 residues. Germline V CDR1 and CDR2: LGHDT, YNNKEL (reference sequence). CDR3 residues: CASSKGAHYNEQFF. CDR3 DNA sequence: TGTGCCAGCAGTAAAGGCGCCCACTACAATGAGCAGTTCTTC.

The V gene is TRBV6-5, the J gene TRBJ1-1, with TRBD1 matching over 7 bases. V was clipped by 7 bases and J by 3 bases; unmatched bases: 8. The germline gives CDR1 MNHEY, CDR2 SVGAGI. The CDR3 extends over 14 amino acids. The CDR3 DNA sequence: TGTGCCAGCAAACAGAACAGGGGACACACTGAAGCTTTCTTT. Its protein is CASKQNRGHTEAFF.

J is TRBJ1-6 and V is TRBV19, with TRBD1 identical over 9 bases. This CDR3 has 14 amino acids. Germline CDR1 LNHDA, CDR2 SQIVND (reference sequence). With V trimmed by 8 bases and J by 8 bases, 7 bases remained unmatched. CDR3 sequence (DNA): TGTGCCAGTGGACCGGGACAGGGCTATTCACCCCTCCACTTT. Residues: CASGPGQGYSPLHF.

The rearrangement links TRBV18 to TRBJ1-2; no clear D gene. CDR1 and CDR2 (germline): KGHSH, LQKENI. CDR3 length: 13 amino acids. V shed 6 bases and J shed 3 bases, with 11 bases lying between them. CDR3 residues: CASSPRVDYGYTF. The CDR3 bases are TGTGCCAGCTCCCCTCGGGTAGACTATGGCTACACCTTC.

CDR3 sequence: CASRTEGQTQYF. In DNA, the CDR3 is TGTGCCAGCCGTACCGAAGGCCAGACCCAGTACTTC. This chain links TRBV2 with TRBJ2-5; D gene ambiguous. The ends were cut back, 8 bases at V and 6 bases at J, with 13 bases in the middle. The germline V gene has CDR1 SNHLY and CDR2 FYNNEI. The CDR3 covers 12 residues.

The rearrangement uses TRBV19 and TRBJ1-3, with TRBD1 matching over 7 bases. This CDR3 spans 14 amino acids. J was trimmed by 6 bases and V by 8 bases; bases with no gene match: 10. Germline assignment: CDR1 LNHDA and CDR2 SQIVND (reference sequence). The CDR3 reads CASEDRGLENTIYF. The DNA for the CDR3 is TGTGCCAGTGAAGATAGGGGGCTAGAAAACACCATATATTTT.

The count of this clone is one. The chain is built from TRBV27 and TRBJ1-6, with D hard to call. Looked up from germline, CDR1 is MNHEY and CDR2 is SMNVEV (reference sequence). Trimming left V 4 bases short and J 6 bases short, with 10 bases between. The CDR3 totals 14 residues. Here the CDR3 DNA reads TGTGCCAGCAGTTCATTTGGAGTTAATTCACCCCTCCACTTT. As protein: CASSSFGVNSPLHF.

The V and J genes are TRBV7-3 and TRBJ1-2; a weak D match, TRBD1 (5 bases). Looked up from germline, CDR1 is SGHTA and CDR2 is FQGTGA. The V end was cut by 2 bases, the J end by 4 bases, with 8 bases between. The CDR3 runs 13 residues. In nucleotides, the CDR3 is TGTGCCAGCAGCTTAGGGGGAGGCTATGGCTACACCTTC. This translates into CASSLGGGYGYTF.

This rearrangement joins TRBV7-2 to TRBJ2-1; 8 bases fit TRBD2. Germline V lookup: CDR1 SGHTA, CDR2 FQGNSA. CDR3 length: 15 residues. J lost 0 bases, V lost 7 bases, and 5 bases had no gene match. CDR3 coding DNA: TGTGCCAGCACCCCGGGGGGGAACTCCTACAATGAGCAGTTCTTC. Protein: CASTPGGNSYNEQFF.

The chain employs TRBV29-1 and TRBJ1-3; D uncertain. Germline lookup yields CDR1 SQVTM and CDR2 ANQGSEA. V was clipped by 3 bases and J by 1 base, with 4 bases between them. The CDR3 totals 12 residues. The CDR3: CSVDNSGNTIYF. The CDR3 DNA follows: TGCAGCGTTGATAATTCTGGAAACACCATATATTTT.

The V and J genes are TRBV28 and TRBJ2-1; D possibly corresponds to TRBD2 (6 bases). V was trimmed by 7 bases and J by 2 bases, leaving 21 bases between them. The CDR3 length is 17 residues. Germline loops: CDR1 MDHEN, CDR2 SYDVKM. The CDR3 coding sequence is TGTGCCAGCAAGTTCCACGGCGGGACCTCAACCTACAATGAGCAGTTCTTC. It yields the protein CASKFHGGTSTYNEQFF.

The V gene is TRBV18, the J gene TRBJ1-2; 7 bases map to TRBD1. CDR1 KGHSH and CDR2 LQKENI come from the germline V gene. The CDR3 extends over 15 amino acids. V lost 3 bases and J lost 4; bases outside the gene matches: 8. For the CDR3, the DNA is TGTGCCAGCTCACCCATCCAGGGGGACCGCTATGGCTACACCTTC. Its translation: CASSPIQGDRYGYTF.

This clone was recorded only once. V and J are TRBV24-1 and TRBJ1-5, with D possibly matching TRBD1 (5 bases). V was shortened by 3 bases and J by 6 bases, with 11 bases between the two germline ends. The length of the CDR3 is 14 residues. Germline CDR1 KGHDR, CDR2 SFDVKD. In DNA form, the CDR3 reads TGTGCCACCAGTGATGGGGGGTCGGGTCAGCCCCAGCATTTT. It yields the protein CATSDGGSGQPQHF.

V and J are TRBV28 and TRBJ1-2, with D uncertain. Deletions cut 6 bases from V and 4 bases from J, with 9 bases between. Looked up from germline, CDR1 is MDHEN and CDR2 is SYDVKM. There are 12 residues in the CDR3. This CDR3 is CASRYRTYGYTF. CDR3 DNA: TGTGCCAGCAGGTATCGCACCTATGGCTACACCTTC.

The chain recombines TRBV18 with TRBJ2-1; maybe TRBD2 (7 bases). This CDR3 is built from 14 residues. V lost 5 bases and J 0 bases, leaving 8 bases between the germline ends. Germline V CDR1 and CDR2: KGHSH, LQKENI. The CDR3 here is CASSGGASYNEQFF. DNA of the CDR3: TGTGCCAGCTCAGGGGGGGCCTCCTACAATGAGCAGTTCTTC.

This chain links TRBV6-5 with TRBJ2-5, with D unclear. Trimming removed 7 bases at V and 4 bases at J, with 10 bases between. This CDR3 comprises 12 residues. Germline CDR1 reads MNHEY; CDR2 reads SVGAGI. As DNA, the CDR3 is TGTGCCAGCAAGGCCTCGGGAGAGACCCAGTACTTC. It codes for CASKASGETQYF.

The CDR3 sequence: CASSVTGVGGAFF. The CDR3 bases are TGTGCCAGCAGTGTAACAGGGGTGGGGGGAGCTTTCTTT. The J gene is TRBJ1-1, the V gene TRBV2; 7 positions agree with TRBD1. CDR3 length: 13 amino acids. The J segment lost 10 bases and the V segment lost 4 bases, leaving 9 bases of the junction unmatched. Germline values: CDR1 SNHLY, CDR2 FYNNEI.